This TCR beta chain was identified in a study of neoadjuvant anti-PD-1 for oral cavity cancer. The V end lost 3 bases, the J end lost 11 bases, and 13 bases lay between the germline ends. The germline gives CDR1 MNHEY, CDR2 SMNVEV (reference sequence). The CDR3 is 12 residues long. Patients had HPV-negative, locally advanced oral cavity squamous cell carcinoma. Blood cells were analyzed directly, without culture or expansion. Concerning this clone: As yet, its antigen is unknown.

Regarding the study as a whole: PBMC Gini-index clonality exceeded responders' in non-responders post-nivolumab.

Libraries were prepared by immunoSEQ multiplex PCR; TCRdb keeps only in-frame clonotypes and omits some of them. In the table there are around 31,000 clones, approximately 87% of which are singletons. This TCR came from a person between 40 and 79 years old with oral cavity squamous cell carcinoma. This chain uses TRBV27 with TRBJ1-2; D remains ambiguous. This sample comprised PBMCs, obtained before nivolumab (anti-PD-1) treatment. The CDR3 coding sequence is TGTGCCAGCAGTTTTTCTGGACGAGGGTACACCTTC. Its protein is CASSFSGRGYTF.